This T cell receptor (beta chain) was identified during a study of early T cells in non-severe SARS-CoV-2 infection. This clonotype showed up many times. Its antigen is unidentified. The trim removed 0 bases at V and 0 bases at J, leaving 2 bases unmatched. The CDR3 has 15 residues. Per the germline V gene, CDR1 is SEHNR and CDR2 is FQNEAQ (reference sequence). The TCR library protocol was used to attach unique molecular identifiers. These identifiers were attached to individual cDNA molecules. Each CDR3 protein gets one entry after TCRdb re-called the 5' RACE reads with MiXCR. In the table there are around 57,000 distinct CDR3 sequences, more than 5.5% of which are singletons. Study findings and constraints: Lookups in VDJdb leaned toward anti-spike CD8 responses and missed private and CD4 specificities.

The source of this sequence is an adult who was a healthcare worker with PCR-confirmed SARS-CoV-2 infection or an uninfected control (not recorded which). V is TRBV7-9 and J is TRBJ2-7; TRBD1 agrees at 7 bases. The source was whole blood, collected at baseline. The CDR3 region is CASSLAWDSSYEQYF. The CDR3 nucleotides read TGTGCCAGCAGCTTAGCGTGGGACAGCTCCTACGAGCAGTACTTC.